Shown below are 18 T cell receptor beta chains from a single sample sequenced in a study of cytomegalovirus exposure and HLA in healthy donors (TCRdb year 2017). Library construction relied on the immunoSEQ multiplex PCR assay. A mixture of 60 forward primers for TCR Vbeta segments and 13 reverse primers for TCR Jbeta segments was used in the multiplex PCR. TCRdb carries this immuneACCESS record with in-frame sequences only. Its versions omit some clonotypes, under half of them owing to an unresolved V gene in the studies checked, with the rest unexplained. Recorded for this sample are some 170,000 clones; just under 80% of them occurred a single time. The ten most abundant clones make up roughly 10% of the sample. Sequencing was performed on PBMCs. The receptors stem from a man aged 18 to 29 in good health and CMV-seropositive.

The genes are TRBV11-2 and TRBJ2-1, with D perhaps TRBD1 (6 bases). CDR3 size: 17 residues. Germline assignment: CDR1 SGHAT and CDR2 FQNNGV. V was shortened by 6 bases and J by 0 bases, with 18 bases between the two germline ends. CDR3 loop: CASRSTEGVSSYNEQFF. As DNA, the CDR3 is TGTGCCAGCAGGTCAACTGAGGGGGTGAGCTCCTACAATGAGCAGTTCTTC.

The genes are TRBV7-9 and TRBJ1-2; 7 bases are shared with TRBD1. The CDR3 runs 13 residues. The V and J ends lost 4 bases and 8 bases, in that order; junction bases with no gene match: 7. Germline assignment: CDR1 SEHNR and CDR2 FQNEAQ (reference sequence). CDR3 sequence (DNA): TGTGCCAGCAGCTCAATACAGGGGCAGGGCTACACCTTC. Protein sequence: CASSSIQGQGYTF.

This chain connects TRBV12-5 to TRBJ2-2, with 8 positions matching TRBD1. This CDR3 has 18 residues. Germline assignment: CDR1 LGHNT and CDR2 FRNRAP. The J segment lost 1 base and the V segment lost 2 bases, leaving 9 bases of the junction unmatched. CDR3 sequence: CASGLMLGQGGNTGELFF. Here the CDR3 DNA reads TGTGCTAGTGGTTTGATGCTTGGACAGGGCGGGAACACCGGGGAGCTGTTTTTT.

V and J are TRBV9 and TRBJ1-4; D remains unclear. The V end lost 4 bases, the J end lost 7 bases, and 14 bases lay between the germline ends. This CDR3 has 14 residues. Germline CDR1 reads SGDLS; CDR2 reads YYNGEE. The CDR3 nucleotides are TGTGCCAGCAGCCCTAGCGGGTCGGCTGAAAAACTGTTTTTT. Protein: CASSPSGSAEKLFF.

The chain employs TRBV10-2 and TRBJ1-4, with TRBD1 as a possible D gene (5 bases). Trimming cost V 7 bases and J 7 bases, with 10 bases left between them. Germline V CDR1 and CDR2: WSHSY, SAAADI. CDR3 length equals 12 residues. The CDR3 spells CASTNGGEKLFF. The CDR3, as DNA: TGCGCCAGCACAAACGGGGGTGAAAAACTGTTTTTT.

V is TRBV5-3 and J is TRBJ1-5, with 8 positions matching TRBD1. TRBV5-3 has ORF status, its function being uncertain. With V trimmed by 1 base and J by 2 bases, 11 bases remained unmatched. The CDR3 is 18 amino acids. CDR3 region: CARSLPGQANMGNQPQHF. CDR3 nucleotides: TGTGCCAGAAGCTTGCCGGGACAGGCGAATATGGGCAATCAGCCCCAGCATTTT.

The chain carries TRBV11-2 and TRBJ1-2, with D perhaps matching TRBD1 (5 bases). The CDR3 spans 14 residues. Germline CDR1 is SGHAT and CDR2 is FQNNGV. Trimming cost V 1 base and J 2 bases, with 8 bases left between them. In nucleotides, the CDR3 is TGTGCCAGCAGCTTAGGGACACTAAACTATGGCTACACCTTC. This encodes CASSLGTLNYGYTF.

The CDR3 protein is CASRVGLLNTGELFF. Written as DNA, the CDR3 is TGTGCCAGCAGGGTGGGACTACTGAACACCGGGGAGCTGTTTTTT. This chain uses TRBV5-6 with TRBJ2-2; 7 bases match TRBD2. This CDR3 spans 15 amino acids. CDR1 is SGHDT, CDR2 YYEEEE, per germline. Trimming cost V 5 bases and J 1 base; bases outside gene matches: 5.

Worth noting for this clone: The junction departs from the called germline gene at one end, perhaps through a read error. Other DNA sequences of this sample code for an identical CDR3. The CDR3 coding sequence is TGCAGCGTGGCCACAGGATTCACTGAAGCTTTCTTC. Encoded protein: CSVATGFTEAFF. The chain combines TRBV29-1 with TRBJ1-1; a weak D match, TRBD1 (5 bases). The CDR3 runs to 12 residues. Germline V gene lookup returns CDR1 SQVTM and CDR2 ANQGSEA.

The chain recombines TRBV6-1 with TRBJ1-4; 10 bases are a match to TRBD1. Germline trimming cut 6 bases from V and 8 bases from J; bases unmatched to any gene: 6. Germline CDR1 is MNHNS and CDR2 is SASEGT. CDR3 size: 14 residues. As DNA, the CDR3 is TGTGCCAGCAGGGGACAGGGGTCGGGAGAAAAACTGTTTTTT. Its protein is CASRGQGSGEKLFF.

This clone was recorded a few times. V and J are TRBV29-1 and TRBJ2-1; 10 positions agree with TRBD2. V gave up 4 bases and J gave up 4 bases; unmatched junction bases: 4. CDR3 length: 14 amino acids. Germline V gene lookup returns CDR1 SQVTM and CDR2 ANQGSEA. CDR3: CSVGTSGAYNEQFF. The CDR3 coding sequence is TGCAGCGTTGGGACTAGCGGAGCTTACAATGAGCAGTTCTTC.

The CDR3 coding sequence is TGTGCCAGCAGTTTATCGAGCAGGGTTGGGTACGAGCAGTACTTC. Protein sequence: CASSLSSRVGYEQYF. The genes are TRBV27 and TRBJ2-7; TRBD1 is a possible D gene (5 bases). Germline-derived CDR1 and CDR2 are MNHEY and SMNVEV (reference sequence). The V and J ends lost 0 bases and 4 bases respectively, with 13 bases between them. This CDR3 is built from 15 residues.

The chain combines TRBV7-9 with TRBJ2-1; TRBD2 might be the D (5 bases). Germline V gene lookup returns CDR1 SEHNR and CDR2 FQNEAQ (reference sequence). Trimming took off 4 bases at V and 8 bases at J, with 12 bases between the two ends. The CDR3 spans 13 residues. The CDR3 spells CASSSDGVDEQFF. DNA of the CDR3: TGTGCCAGCAGCTCAGACGGGGTTGATGAGCAGTTCTTC.

This chain links TRBV6-5 with TRBJ2-7, with D possibly TRBD2 on 6 matching bases. V lost 7 bases and J 2 bases, leaving 18 bases between the germline ends. Germline CDR1 and CDR2: MNHEY and SVGAGI. This CDR3 spans 15 amino acids. CDR3 loop: CASKAWGEGAYEQYF. In DNA form, the CDR3 reads TGTGCCAGCAAGGCGTGGGGGGAAGGGGCCTACGAGCAGTACTTC.

This clone was recorded only once. The chain joins TRBV5-1 to TRBJ2-3; D remains unclear. The CDR3 is made up of 11 amino acids. V was trimmed by 2 bases and J by 8 bases, leaving 6 bases between them. Germline loops: CDR1 SGHRS, CDR2 YFSETQ. As DNA, the CDR3 is TGCGCCAGCAGCTTAACGGGTACGCAGTATTTT. It yields the protein CASSLTGTQYF.

V is TRBV20-1 and J is TRBJ1-2; D remains unclear. Trimming cost V 5 bases and J 5 bases, with 9 bases left between them. This CDR3 comprises 11 residues. Germline V gene lookup returns CDR1 DFQATT and CDR2 SNEGSKA (reference sequence). CDR3 amino acids: CSAPATYGYTF. The CDR3 DNA follows: TGCAGTGCTCCCGCGACATATGGCTACACCTTC.

The chain is built from TRBV9 and TRBJ1-3; D may be TRBD1 (6 bases). The CDR3 length is 15 residues. Germline CDR1 and CDR2: SGDLS and YYNGEE. Trimming shortened V by 3 bases and J by 1 base, and 11 bases separated the two germline ends. The CDR3 nucleotides read TGTGCCAGCAGCGGGGGGGGGCAGTCTGGAAACACCATATATTTT. It specifies CASSGGGQSGNTIYF.

This clone was counted a single time. The chain couples TRBV5-1 to TRBJ1-1; maybe TRBD1 (5 bases). Germline V CDR1 and CDR2: SGHRS, YFSETQ. Deletions cut 2 bases from V and 1 base from J, with 12 bases between. The CDR3 runs 15 residues. In nucleotides, the CDR3 is TGCGCCAGCAGCTTAACGGGGACTCGGAACACTGAAGCTTTCTTT. It codes for CASSLTGTRNTEAFF.